Below are 12 T cell receptor beta chains sequenced from a single sample in a study of CD8+ T cells in alopecia areata. The authors extracted RNA and reverse transcribed it into cDNA as the sequencing template. Some clones are missing from TCRdb's copy, which holds only in-frame ones; the method was immunoSEQ multiplex PCR. The sample lists 150,000 to 200,000 clones, 60% occurring once. Treatment: oral pan-JAK inhibitor, 5-10 mg twice daily. The specimen comprised CD4+ T cells sorted from blood, sampled at week 24, from a patient treated with tofacitinib. These receptors came from a human donor with alopecia areata.

V and J are TRBV5-1 and TRBJ2-3, with D unresolved. The CDR3 runs to 12 residues. The V gene's germline CDR1 is SGHRS and CDR2 YFSETQ. The V gene lost 3 bases and the J gene lost 2 bases, with 4 bases spanning the gap. CDR3 sequence: CASSSTTDTQYF. DNA of the CDR3: TGCGCCAGCAGCTCGACCACAGATACGCAGTATTTT. The full variable domain, in which reference TRBV5-1 and TRBJ2-3 provide the parts outside the CDR3, is KAGVTQTPRYLIKTRGQQVTLSCSPISGHRSVSWYQQTPGQGLQFLFEYFSETQRNKGNFPGRFSGRQFSNSRSEMNVSTLELGDSALYLCASSSTTDTQYFGPGTRLTVL.

The chain combines TRBV7-2 with TRBJ2-2; unclear D gene. Trimming stripped 3 bases from V and 1 base from J, with 6 bases between. Per the germline V gene, CDR1 is SGHTA and CDR2 is FQGNSA. The CDR3 has 14 residues. As DNA, the CDR3 is TGTGCCAGCAGCTTCCGCGGGAACACCGGGGAGCTGTTTTTT. This encodes CASSFRGNTGELFF.

In regard to this clone: Other nucleotide sequences from this sample produce the same CDR3. The chain is built from TRBV30 and TRBJ1-3; D not resolved. The germline CDR1 and CDR2 sequences are GTSNPN and SVGIG (reference sequence). The CDR3 has 12 residues. V lost 3 bases and J 1 base, leaving 4 bases between the germline ends. CDR3 loop: CAWRGSGNTIYF. The CDR3 DNA is TGTGCCTGGAGGGGTTCTGGAAACACCATATATTTT.

The V and J genes are TRBV19 and TRBJ2-7; no firm D call. Germline V CDR1 and CDR2: LNHDA, SQIVND (reference sequence). This CDR3 spans 12 amino acids. Trimming shortened V by 5 bases and J by 7 bases, and 12 bases separated the two germline ends. The CDR3 nucleotides are TGTGCCAGTAGTCTGGCCCTCGGAGAGCAGTACTTC. Its protein is CASSLALGEQYF.

The V call is TRBV9, the J call TRBJ2-7, with D tentatively TRBD2 (5 bases). The CDR3 covers 15 residues. The V end lost 0 bases, the J end lost 6 bases, and 16 bases lay between the germline ends. The V gene's germline CDR1 is SGDLS and CDR2 YYNGEE. DNA of the CDR3: TGTGCCAGCAGCGTAGCTCCCGCGAGGGCAGGCGAGCAGTACTTC. It codes for CASSVAPARAGEQYF.

The genes are TRBV29-1 and TRBJ2-7, with D unresolved. V gave up 7 bases and J gave up 1 base, with 14 bases separating them. The CDR3 is 13 amino acids. CDR1 and CDR2 (germline): SQVTM, ANQGSEA. In DNA, the CDR3 is TGCAGCGCCTCTTTGGGTCCTTCCTACGAGCAGTACTTC. This translates into CSASLGPSYEQYF.

The chain employs TRBV9 and TRBJ2-3, with D perhaps matching TRBD2 (6 bases). Germline V gene data show CDR1 as SGDLS and CDR2 as YYNGEE. V lost 4 bases and J lost 5, with 8 bases in between. This CDR3 spans 12 amino acids. This CDR3 reads CASSSRGDTQYF. Here the CDR3 DNA reads TGTGCCAGCAGCTCGCGGGGAGATACGCAGTATTTT. The variable domain in full, with the rest retrieved from reference TRBV9 and TRBJ2-3, is DSGVTQTPKHLITATGQRVTLRCSPRSGDLSVYWYQQSLDQGLQFLIQYYNGEERAKGNILERFSAQQFPDLHSELNLSSLELGDSALYFCASSSRGDTQYFGPGTRLTVL.

This chain uses TRBV5-1 with TRBJ2-5, with 9 bases matching TRBD1. The CDR3 spans 14 residues. V was clipped by 4 bases and J by 5 bases; unmatched bases: 6. Germline V gene lookup returns CDR1 SGHRS and CDR2 YFSETQ. The CDR3 spells CASSTGTGTETQYF. CDR3 bases: TGCGCCAGCAGCACGGGGACAGGGACGGAGACCCAGTACTTC. Based on the CDR3 plus reference TRBV5-1 and TRBJ2-5, the full variable domain is KAGVTQTPRYLIKTRGQQVTLSCSPISGHRSVSWYQQTPGQGLQFLFEYFSETQRNKGNFPGRFSGRQFSNSRSEMNVSTLELGDSALYLCASSTGTGTETQYFGPGTRLLVL.

The V call is TRBV2, the J call TRBJ1-5, with D possibly TRBD1 on 6 matching bases. The CDR3 runs to 14 residues. Trimming shortened V by 6 bases and J by 8 bases, and 17 bases separated the two germline ends. CDR1 and CDR2 (germline): SNHLY, FYNNEI. The CDR3 is CASSKGRGSKPQHF. DNA of the CDR3: TGTGCCAGCAGCAAGGGTAGGGGGTCGAAGCCCCAGCATTTT.

CDR3 protein: CASRSIDTQYF. DNA of the CDR3: TGTGCCAGCAGAAGTATAGATACGCAGTATTTT. The chain recombines TRBV7-9 with TRBJ2-3; D is ambiguous. CDR1 and CDR2 (germline): SEHNR, FQNEAQ (reference sequence). CDR3 length equals 11 residues. The V end lost 6 bases, the J end lost 5 bases, and 6 bases lay between the germline ends.

V and J are TRBV5-1 and TRBJ2-7; D is undetermined. The CDR3 runs to 13 residues. V shed 0 bases and J shed 9 bases, with 13 bases lying between them. From germline, CDR1 is SGHRS and CDR2 YFSETQ. CDR3 nucleotides: TGCGCCAGCAGCTTGGCCTCTCGGAGCACGCAGTACTTC. It translates to CASSLASRSTQYF.

This clone has just a few counts. V gene TRBV7-2 combines with J gene TRBJ2-1, with a weak D call TRBD2 (6 bases). The CDR3 extends over 15 amino acids. Germline CDR1 reads SGHTA; CDR2 reads FQGNSA. Trimming removed 1 base at V and 6 bases at J, with 13 bases between. Here the CDR3 reads CASSLGSGLFNEQFF. The DNA for the CDR3 is TGTGCCAGCAGCTTAGGTAGCGGTCTGTTCAATGAGCAGTTCTTC.